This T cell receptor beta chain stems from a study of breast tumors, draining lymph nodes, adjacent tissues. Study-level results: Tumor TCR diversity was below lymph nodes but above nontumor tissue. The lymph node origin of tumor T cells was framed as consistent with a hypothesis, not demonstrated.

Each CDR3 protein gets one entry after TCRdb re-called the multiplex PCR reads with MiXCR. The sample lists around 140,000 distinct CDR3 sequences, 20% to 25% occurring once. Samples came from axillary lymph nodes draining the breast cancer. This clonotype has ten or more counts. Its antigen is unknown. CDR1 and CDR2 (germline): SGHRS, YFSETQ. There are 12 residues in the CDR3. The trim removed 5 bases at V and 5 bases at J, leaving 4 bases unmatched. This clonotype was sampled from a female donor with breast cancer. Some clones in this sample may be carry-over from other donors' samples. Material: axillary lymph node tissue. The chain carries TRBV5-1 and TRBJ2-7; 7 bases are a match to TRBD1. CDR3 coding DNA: TGCGCCAGCAGTTCACAGGGGAACGAGCAGTACTTC. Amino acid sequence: CASSSQGNEQYF.